This entry lists 22 T cell receptor beta chains sequenced from one sample in a study of CD8+CD57+ T cells in acquired aplastic anemia. CDR3 and TCR beta VDJ profiling relied on a genomic DNA template. TCRdb redid the calling of the reads with MiXCR, one entry per CDR3 protein. The sample records hundreds of thousands of distinct CDR3 sequences, about two thirds being singletons. The specimen sequenced was sorted CD4+, CD8+, or CD8+CD57+ T cells (not recorded which) from PBMCs. These receptors were taken from a human donor in good health, serving as a control.

This clonotype was found many times. The rearrangement uses TRBV7-2 and TRBJ1-6; D is unclear. V lost 8 bases and J 4 bases, leaving 9 bases between the germline ends. CDR1 and CDR2 (germline): SGHTA, FQGNSA. CDR3 length: 13 residues. The CDR3 nucleotides read TGTGCCAGCGGATGGAAGTATAATTCACCCCTCCACTTT. This sequence encodes CASGWKYNSPLHF.

In the case of this clonotype: A junction boundary mismatches the germline segment, possibly from a read error. J is TRBJ1-2 and V is TRBV12-3 or TRBV12-4; maybe TRBD1 (5 bases). This CDR3 is 15 amino acids long. CDR3 protein: CAGSTGQPTMYGYTF. The CDR3 DNA reads as TGTGCCGGCAGTACGGGGCAGCCCACAATGTATGGCTACACCTTC.

This sequence joins TRBV3-1 and TRBJ2-5, with TRBD1 matching 9 bases. The CDR3 covers 18 residues. CDR1 is LGHDT, CDR2 YNNKEL, per germline (reference sequence). V lost 1 base and J lost 0; bases outside the gene matches: 9. The CDR3 DNA reads TGTGCCAGCAGCCAAGGGACAGGGGAAGGGTCTAACCAAGAGACCCAGTACTTC. This translates into CASSQGTGEGSNQETQYF.

Regarding this clonotype: At one boundary the junction diverges from the germline segment, which might be a read error. This sequence joins TRBV7-9 and TRBJ1-1; a possible D gene is TRBD1 (5 bases). Per the germline V gene, CDR1 is SEHNR and CDR2 is FQNEAQ (reference sequence). This CDR3 spans 14 amino acids. In DNA form, the CDR3 reads TGTGCCAGCAGCTCTTCCGGGGGGGGAGCGGTGTACGAGTTT. Translating it yields CASSSSGGGAVYEF.

V usage is TRBV20-1 and J usage is TRBJ2-3; D is possibly TRBD1 (5 bases). Germline CDR1 reads DFQATT; CDR2 reads SNEGSKA (reference sequence). Trimming removed 5 bases from V and 2 bases from J, with 20 bases in between. CDR3 length: 16 amino acids. CDR3 amino acids: CSADSPGANVTDTQYF. In DNA form, the CDR3 reads TGCAGTGCTGACTCCCCTGGGGCCAACGTCACAGATACGCAGTATTTT.

Points on this clonotype: The DNA is left out, because the CDR3 cannot be placed on it with certainty; the CDR3 is given as TCRdb lists it. V usage is TRBV7-2 and J usage is TRBJ2-2; the listed D gene, TRBD2, was not tested against the DNA. The germline CDR1 and CDR2 sequences are SGHTA and FQGNSA. Both ends counted, the CDR3 spans 21 residues. CDR3 sequence: CASSFYICSVRTSGHTGELFF.

This clonotype has ten or more counts. The gene calls are TRBV6-6 and TRBJ1-1; D remains unclear. From germline, CDR1 is MNHNY and CDR2 SVGAGI (reference sequence). The CDR3 is 16 residues long. V lost 2 bases, J lost 0 bases, and 13 bases lay in between. This CDR3 reads CASSYNRYALNTEAFF. CDR3 bases: TGTGCCAGCAGTTACAACCGGTATGCGCTGAACACTGAAGCTTTCTTT.

CDR3: CASRIAGGPETQYF. The DNA of the CDR3 is TGTGCCAGCAGGATAGCGGGGGGTCCAGAGACCCAGTACTTC. The genes are TRBV6-1 and TRBJ2-5; 10 nucleotides align to TRBD2. With V trimmed by 6 bases and J by 4 bases, 5 bases remained unmatched. Germline V gene sequence: CDR1 MNHNS, CDR2 SASEGT. This CDR3 is built from 14 residues.

The rearrangement joins TRBV6-6 to TRBJ2-5; 12 nucleotides line up with TRBD1. This CDR3 is built from 15 residues. J was trimmed by 4 bases and V by 6 bases; bases with no gene match: 6. The germline CDR1 and CDR2 sequences are MNHNY and SVGAGI (reference sequence). The CDR3 DNA reads TGTGCCAGCAGCCGCGGGACAGGGGGCCGAGAGACCCAGTACTTC. This gives the protein CASSRGTGGRETQYF.

Worth noting for this clonotype: Compared with germline, one end of the junction differs, possibly owing to a read error. The chain carries TRBV7-9 and TRBJ1-5; 7 nucleotides match TRBD1. Germline CDR1 SEHNR, CDR2 FQNEAQ (reference sequence). This CDR3 is built from 12 residues. For the CDR3, the DNA is TGTGCCAGCAGCTCAGGGGGTCAGCCCCAGCATTTC. Translating it yields CASSSGGQPQHF.

This clonotype showed up just once. An end of the junction differs from the germline gene, which may be a read error. The V gene is TRBV7-2, the J gene TRBJ2-3; TRBD1 or TRBD2 may be the D gene (6 bases each). CDR3 length equals 14 residues. Germline lookup yields CDR1 SGHTA and CDR2 FQGNSA. Here the CDR3 DNA reads TGTGCCAGCAGCCTCCACGGAGGGGGAACCTCATGGCAATTT. It codes for CASSLHGGGTSWQF.

This clonotype came up many times. This chain links TRBV29-1 with TRBJ1-1, with D possibly being TRBD1 (5 bases). This CDR3 spans 14 amino acids. Trimming stripped 2 bases from V and 2 bases from J, with 12 bases between. CDR1 is SQVTM and CDR2 is ANQGSEA in the germline V gene. The CDR3 is CSVERKGVNTEAFF. The DNA of the CDR3 is TGCAGCGTTGAAAGAAAAGGGGTCAACACTGAAGCTTTCTTT.

The chain recombines TRBV7-9 with TRBJ2-3; 9 positions agree with TRBD2. Germline loops: CDR1 SEHNR, CDR2 FQNEAQ (reference sequence). The CDR3 contains 15 residues. Trimming at V came to 5 bases and at J to 6 bases, leaving 9 bases not matched to a gene. The CDR3 is CASSRGAGGVDTQYF. In nucleotides, the CDR3 is TGTGCCAGCAGCCGTGGAGCGGGGGGTGTGGATACGCAGTATTTT.

This clonotype was detected ten times or more. This chain connects TRBV2 to TRBJ2-2; 8 bases fit TRBD2. Looked up from germline, CDR1 is SNHLY and CDR2 is FYNNEI. Losses at the gene ends were 6 bases for V and 4 bases for J; bases not matched to a gene: 4. This CDR3 region has 14 residues. The DNA of the CDR3 is TGTGCCAGCAGGTCGCGGGGGGCCACCGGGGAGCTGTTTTTT. Amino acid sequence: CASRSRGATGELFF.

This chain links TRBV19 with TRBJ1-6, with TRBD1 identical over 7 bases. The CDR3 length is 15 residues. The V and J ends lost 9 bases and 7 bases, in that order; junction bases with no gene match: 12. Germline V gene sequence: CDR1 LNHDA, CDR2 SQIVND (reference sequence). The CDR3 here is CASSSLTGQNSPLHF. CDR3 DNA: TGTGCCAGCAGCTCCCTGACAGGGCAAAATTCACCCCTCCACTTT.

As concerns this clonotype: A much larger clonotype is one base distant, so this may be a read error. The rearrangement links TRBV10-3 to TRBJ2-2; D unresolved. The CDR3 is 14 residues long. CDR1 is ENHRY and CDR2 is SYGVKD in the germline V gene. V was pared by 10 bases and J by 0 bases, with 12 bases between. CDR3 bases: TGTGCCAGCATAGAACGGTCGAACACCGGGGAGCTGTTTTTT. Amino acid sequence: CASIERSNTGELFF.

As for this clonotype: The junction differs from germline at one of its ends, possibly a read error. V gene TRBV7-6 combines with J gene TRBJ2-1; 7 bases agree with TRBD2. In germline, CDR1 is SGHVS, CDR2 FNYEAQ. There are 14 residues in the CDR3. The chain's CDR3 is CASSWDRGEDEQFF. Here the CDR3 DNA reads TGCGCCAGCAGCTGGGACCGGGGGGAGGATGAGCAGTTCTTC.

The J gene is TRBJ2-7, the V gene TRBV6-5; 9 bases are a match to TRBD1. The ends lost 7 bases at V and 0 bases at J; junction bases unmatched: 7. Germline loops: CDR1 MNHEY, CDR2 SVGAGI. The CDR3 totals 15 residues. In DNA, the CDR3 is TGTGCCAGCACCAGGGGGACAGGGAGCTCCTACGAGCAGTACTTC. Residues: CASTRGTGSSYEQYF.

The table lists this clonotype with many counts. This sequence joins TRBV5-1 and TRBJ1-2; perhaps TRBD1 as D (5 bases). The CDR3 length is 13 residues. V lost 5 bases, J lost 7 bases, and 15 bases lay in between. CDR1 is SGHRS and CDR2 is YFSETQ in the germline V gene. The CDR3 protein is CASRETVDFGYTF. The CDR3 region has the DNA TGCGCCAGCAGGGAGACAGTGGATTTTGGCTACACCTTC.

Points on this clonotype: The junction does not match germline at one end; this may be a read error. The chain links TRBV7-2 to TRBJ1-2; D is ambiguous. This CDR3 has 13 residues. CDR1 SGHTA and CDR2 FQGNSA come from the germline V gene. CDR3 in amino acids: CASTRLAGFGYYF. Here the CDR3 DNA reads TGTGCCAGCACGAGACTGGCCGGTTTTGGCTACTACTTC.

The rearrangement links TRBV20-1 to TRBJ1-2, with D uncertain. Trimming pared 3 bases from V and 6 bases from J, leaving 17 bases between. Germline-derived CDR1 and CDR2 are DFQATT and SNEGSKA (reference sequence). There are 14 residues in the CDR3. The CDR3 DNA reads TGCAGTGCTAGCGCGGGTCCCCGTTCCAATGGCTACACCTTC. This sequence encodes CSASAGPRSNGYTF.

The chain is built from TRBV12-3 or TRBV12-4 and TRBJ1-2; D is ambiguous. The CDR3 has 11 amino acids. The ends were cut back, 11 bases at V and 3 bases at J, with 10 bases in the middle. The CDR3 loop reads CAQQHDYGYTF. The CDR3 coding sequence is TGTGCCCAACAGCATGACTATGGCTACACCTTC.